These 3 T cell receptor beta chains were all obtained from the same sample, sequenced in a study of CD8+CD57+ T cells in acquired aplastic anemia. CDR3 and TCR beta VDJ profiling relied on genomic DNA as the template. Using its own MiXCR run on the reads, TCRdb lists one record per CDR3 protein. Here the sample spans 55,000 to 80,000 distinct CDR3 sequences, around half being singletons. Sequencing used sorted CD4+, CD8+, or CD8+CD57+ T cells (not recorded which) from PBMCs. The receptors were sampled from a human donor in good health, serving as a control.

This chain joins TRBV2 and TRBJ2-3; D perhaps matches TRBD2 (6 bases). The CDR3 is 13 residues long. Deletions cut 7 bases from V and 5 bases from J, with 13 bases between. Germline CDR1 SNHLY, CDR2 FYNNEI. The DNA of the CDR3 is TGTGCCAGCATTCCTACGGGGGAAGATACGCAGTATTTT. Protein sequence: CASIPTGEDTQYF.

The chain is built from TRBV7-6 and TRBJ2-3; 7 nucleotides match TRBD1. CDR1 and CDR2 from the germline V gene are SGHVS and FNYEAQ. The CDR3 has 17 residues. The V segment lost 4 bases and the J segment 2 bases; nucleotides outside the gene matches: 12. CDR3 region: CASSWIVGDRHTDTQYF. The CDR3, as DNA: TGTGCCAGCAGCTGGATTGTAGGGGACAGACACACAGATACGCAGTATTTT.

The chain links TRBV7-2 to TRBJ2-7; the match to TRBD2 covers 7 bases. This CDR3 comprises 12 residues. With 8 bases clipped from V and 6 bases from J, the junction kept 7 bases outside the gene matches. In germline, CDR1 is SGHTA, CDR2 FQGNSA. The CDR3 DNA is TGTGCCAGCGGGAGGGCCGGAGGCGAGCAGTACTTC. Translating it yields CASGRAGGEQYF.